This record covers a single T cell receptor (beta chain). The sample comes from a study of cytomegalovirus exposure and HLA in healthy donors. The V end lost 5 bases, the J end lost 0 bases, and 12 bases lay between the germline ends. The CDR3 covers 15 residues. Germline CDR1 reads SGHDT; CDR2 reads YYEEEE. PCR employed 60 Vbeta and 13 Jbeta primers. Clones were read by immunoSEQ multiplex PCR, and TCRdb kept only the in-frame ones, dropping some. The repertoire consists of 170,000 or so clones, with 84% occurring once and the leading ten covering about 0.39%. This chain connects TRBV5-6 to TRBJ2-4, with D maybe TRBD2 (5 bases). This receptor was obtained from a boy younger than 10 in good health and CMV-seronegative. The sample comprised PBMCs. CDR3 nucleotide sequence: TGTGCCAGCAGTCGACTACCAGTAGCCAAAAACATTCAGTACTTC. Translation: CASSRLPVAKNIQYF.